What follows are 3 T cell receptor beta chains derived from one specimen sequenced in a study of cytomegalovirus exposure and HLA in healthy donors. PCR primers comprised 60 Vbeta and 13 Jbeta primers. Libraries were prepared by immunoSEQ multiplex PCR; TCRdb keeps only in-frame clonotypes and omits some of them. The sample carries approximately 100,000 clones, about 70% recorded once. Sequenced: PBMCs. These receptors all stem from a human donor in good health.

V gene TRBV7-3 combines with J gene TRBJ2-6, with D unresolved. There are 9 residues in the CDR3. The germline gives CDR1 SGHTA, CDR2 FQGTGA. The CDR3 sequence: CPGANVLTF. The CDR3 DNA follows: TGTCCGGGGGCCAACGTCCTGACTTTC.

CDR3 amino acids: CASSMPDRGDEQFF. The CDR3 bases are TGCGCCAGCAGTATGCCGGACAGGGGTGATGAGCAGTTCTTC. The chain employs TRBV10-2 and TRBJ2-1, with 9 bases aligning to TRBD1. V lost 5 bases, J lost 8 bases, and 7 bases stayed unmatched. Germline loops: CDR1 WSHSY, CDR2 SAAADI. The CDR3 contains 14 residues.

The DNA of the CDR3 is TGTGCCAGCAGTTTACAGGGACCGACAGGGGCCTTTAATACCCAGTACTTC. As protein: CASSLQGPTGAFNTQYF. The chain employs TRBV28 and TRBJ2-5; TRBD1 agrees at 8 bases. The V gene's germline CDR1 is MDHEN and CDR2 SYDVKM. Trimming at V came to 2 bases and at J to 8 bases, leaving 16 bases not matched to a gene. The CDR3 contains 17 residues. Full variable domain (missing parts from reference TRBV28 and TRBJ2-5): DVKVTQSSRYLVKRTGEKVFLECVQDMDHENMFWYRQDPGLGLRLIYFSYDVKMKEKGDIPEGYSVSREKKERFSLILESASTNQTSMYLCASSLQGPTGAFNTQYFGPGTRLLVL.